The present entry profiles one T cell receptor beta chain with its context. This record comes from a study of OX40 agonist ivuxolimab in advanced cancers. Study at large: Among those enrolled, mean age was 60 years (range about 23 to 85) and about 81% were male. Partial response was recorded in three patients: one hepatocellular carcinoma and two cutaneous melanoma cases.

V was clipped by 2 bases and J by 1 base, with 10 bases between them. The CDR3 runs to 15 residues. Germline assignment: CDR1 ENHRY and CDR2 SYGVKD. Produced via immunoSEQ multiplex PCR; TCRdb's table is partial and in-frame only. The sample holds about 37,000 clones; around four fifths are singletons and the top ten take approximately 37%. This specimen consisted of CD4+ or CD8+ T cells sorted from blood, obtained in a trial of the OX40 agonist ivuxolimab. The chain is built from TRBV10-3 and TRBJ2-3; D perhaps matches TRBD2 (6 bases). The sequence was obtained from an adult with an advanced solid tumor such as melanoma, head and neck, liver or kidney cancer. The CDR3 here is CAISEGPGGTDTQYF. For the CDR3, the DNA is TGTGCCATCAGTGAGGGACCGGGAGGCACAGATACGCAGTATTTT.